A single sample is the source of the 19 T cell receptor beta chains below, sequenced in a study of human T cells and chemical hapten exposure. MiXCR, run by TCRdb on the RACE reads, gives a single entry per CDR3 protein. Of 35,000 to 50,000 distinct CDR3 sequences detected, roughly an eighth appear once; the ten largest clones hold over 5.5%. Noted time point: pre-sensitization, week 0. Regarding treatment: therapeutic diphenylcyclopropenone sensitization with weekly scalp DPC. Material: whole blood, obtained in connection with sensitization to the hapten diphenylcyclopropenone (DPC). These TCRs come from a woman aged 25 to 45 with alopecia areata. Some clones in this sample may be carry-over from other donors' samples.

CDR3 region: CASSLAKDRTSGIPEQFF. In DNA, the CDR3 is TGTGCCAGCAGCTTAGCAAAAGACCGGACTAGCGGGATTCCTGAGCAGTTCTTC. This chain joins TRBV7-3 and TRBJ2-1; TRBD2 matches at 12 bases. Germline trimming cut 2 bases from V and 9 bases from J; bases unmatched to any gene: 14. The CDR3 is 18 amino acids. Germline-derived CDR1 and CDR2 are SGHTA and FQGTGA.

The rearrangement joins TRBV6-1 to TRBJ2-3, with 9 bases aligning to TRBD2. V gave up 5 bases and J gave up 2 bases; unmatched junction bases: 5. The CDR3 sequence is 15 residues long. The germline CDR1 and CDR2 sequences are MNHNS and SASEGT. The CDR3 nucleotides are TGTGCCAGCAGTACTCTAGCGGGGTTCACAGATACGCAGTATTTT. As protein: CASSTLAGFTDTQYF.

This clonotype was recorded many times. The chain couples TRBV29-1 to TRBJ2-1; 8 bases fit TRBD2. The CDR3 runs to 11 residues. Germline assignment: CDR1 SQVTM and CDR2 ANQGSEA. V dropped 6 bases and J dropped 8; count of bases not matched to a gene: 3. The CDR3 coding sequence is TGCAGCGTGGAGACTAGCGATGAGCAGTTCTTC. As protein: CSVETSDEQFF.

The V call is TRBV7-8, the J call TRBJ2-1; 8 nucleotides agree with TRBD1. The germline CDR1 and CDR2 sequences are SGHVS and FQNEAQ. CDR3 length equals 15 residues. Trimming cost V 5 bases and J 2 bases; bases outside gene matches: 5. CDR3 loop: CASSRGQGPYNEQFF. The CDR3 DNA sequence: TGTGCCAGCAGCAGAGGACAGGGCCCCTACAATGAGCAGTTCTTC.

This clonotype occurred a few times. The chain employs TRBV29-1 and TRBJ2-1, with 9 nucleotides matching TRBD2. CDR3 length: 17 amino acids. The J segment lost 0 bases and the V segment lost 6 bases, leaving 12 bases of the junction unmatched. Germline V gene lookup returns CDR1 SQVTM and CDR2 ANQGSEA. The CDR3 nucleotides are TGCAGCGTCCTAGGGAGCGGGAGGCACTTCTCCTACAATGAGCAGTTCTTC. This codes for CSVLGSGRHFSYNEQFF.

This clonotype was detected many times. The chain is built from TRBV28 and TRBJ2-7; TRBD2 aligns across 13 bases. CDR3 length: 15 amino acids. V was clipped by 5 bases and J by 5 bases; unmatched bases: 6. Germline V gene sequence: CDR1 MDHEN, CDR2 SYDVKM. The CDR3 DNA follows: TGTGCCAGCAGTCATGGACTAGCGGGAGCCAACGAGCAGTACTTC. This translates into CASSHGLAGANEQYF.

This clonotype was seen at least ten times. The chain uses TRBV12-3 or TRBV12-4 and TRBJ1-4; possible D gene TRBD1, 5 bases. Trimming shortened V by 0 bases and J by 6 bases, and 8 bases separated the two germline ends. The CDR3 is 14 amino acids. CDR3 DNA sequence: TGTGCCAGCAGTTTAGCCCCCAGGGATGAAAAACTGTTTTTT. It yields the protein CASSLAPRDEKLFF.

This clonotype has just a few counts. The chain links TRBV2 to TRBJ1-6, with 7 positions matching TRBD1. Trimming took 8 bases from V and 11 from J; bases not matched to a gene: 6. The CDR3 consists of 12 residues. The germline CDR1 and CDR2 sequences are SNHLY and FYNNEI. CDR3 amino acids: CASGQVGTPLHF. The CDR3 region has the DNA TGTGCCAGCGGACAGGTTGGGACACCCCTCCACTTT.

This clonotype was seen many times. This chain joins TRBV4-2 and TRBJ2-6; D is unresolved. From germline, CDR1 is LGHNA and CDR2 YNFKEQ. CDR3 length: 19 residues. The germline V and J ends were trimmed by 1 base and 0 bases, with 16 bases remaining between them. CDR3 protein: CASSQVRLNEFSGANVLTF. The CDR3 DNA sequence: TGTGCCAGCAGCCAAGTCCGCTTAAACGAATTCTCTGGGGCCAACGTCCTGACTTTC.

This clonotype was counted many times. CDR3 bases: TGCAGTGCTAGAACTCTACTTGTTTTCGGTGAGGCCAAAAACATTCAGTACTTC. It translates to CSARTLLVFGEAKNIQYF. The V and J genes are TRBV20-1 and TRBJ2-4; D call uncertain. Germline CDR1 is DFQATT and CDR2 is SNEGSKA (reference sequence). CDR3 length: 18 amino acids. With 2 bases removed from V and 1 base from J, the gap between germline ends came to 21 bases.

The gene calls are TRBV7-9 and TRBJ2-7; a weak D match, TRBD2 (6 bases). The V end was cut by 0 bases, the J end by 5 bases, with 20 bases between. CDR3 length: 17 residues. Germline CDR1 reads SEHNR; CDR2 reads FQNEAQ (reference sequence). The CDR3 bases are TGTGCCAGCAGCTTAGCGCCTTCGCGGGAATCCCCCCACGAGCAGTACTTC. This codes for CASSLAPSRESPHEQYF.

This clonotype was recorded many times. The junction departs from germline at one end; a sequencing error may be responsible. The J gene is TRBJ2-1, the V gene TRBV19; 11 bases match TRBD2. There are 16 residues in the CDR3. Germline-derived CDR1 and CDR2 are LNHDA and SQIVND (reference sequence). Here the CDR3 reads CASRTLLAGVYDEQFF. The DNA for the CDR3 is TGTGCCAGTAGAACTCTACTAGCGGGAGTCTACGATGAGCAGTTCTTC.

Details on this clonotype: The junction differs from germline at one of its ends, possibly a read error. The chain couples TRBV28 to TRBJ1-2, with D tentatively TRBD1 (5 bases). Germline CDR1 and CDR2: MDHEN and SYDVKM. This CDR3 is 12 amino acids long. The CDR3 reads CASSLPGAAEAF. The CDR3 nucleotides read TGTGCCAGCAGTTTACCCGGGGCCGCTGAAGCCTTC.

The genes are TRBV28 and TRBJ1-3; D perhaps matches TRBD1 (6 bases). The CDR3 totals 15 residues. CDR1 and CDR2 from the germline V gene are MDHEN and SYDVKM. V lost 3 bases and J 4 bases, leaving 13 bases between the germline ends. DNA for the CDR3: TGTGCCAGCAGTTTTGCGGGGGCGCAAGGAAACACCATATATTTT. It specifies CASSFAGAQGNTIYF.

The chain employs TRBV12-3 or TRBV12-4 and TRBJ2-2, with D possibly matching TRBD1 (5 bases). The CDR3 consists of 15 residues. V was trimmed by 6 bases and J by 1 base, leaving 12 bases between them. The CDR3 reads CASRGQIMNTGELFF. The CDR3 nucleotides read TGTGCCAGCAGAGGACAAATTATGAACACCGGGGAGCTGTTTTTT.

The rearrangement joins TRBV3-1 to TRBJ2-7; TRBD2 matches 13 bases. This CDR3 is 18 amino acids long. Trimming removed 4 bases from V and 2 bases from J; junction bases left unmatched: 11. In germline, CDR1 is LGHDT, CDR2 YNNKEL (reference sequence). The CDR3 nucleotides read TGTGCCAGCAGCCCCCAAGGTAGGACTAGCGGGAGAACCTACGAGCAGTACTTC. Amino acids: CASSPQGRTSGRTYEQYF.

The CDR3 DNA reads TGTGCCAGCAGACCCCTCGCATCAGGGGGAGAGGGCTACACCTTC. Its protein is CASRPLASGGEGYTF. This rearrangement joins TRBV2 to TRBJ1-2; 7 bases fit TRBD1. Germline CDR1 reads SNHLY; CDR2 reads FYNNEI. J lost 8 bases, V lost 6 bases, and 15 bases had no gene match. The CDR3 runs to 15 residues.

This clonotype was seen a few times. The chain has TRBV7-3 and TRBJ2-3; 7 positions match TRBD2. The V segment lost 4 bases and the J segment 3 bases; nucleotides outside the gene matches: 7. The CDR3 runs 15 residues. Germline CDR1 and CDR2: SGHTA and FQGTGA. The CDR3 DNA reads TGTGCCAGCAGCTCCTCCGAAGCGGGAACAGATACGCAGTATTTT. This codes for CASSSSEAGTDTQYF.

This clonotype was seen repeatedly, ten times or more. This chain uses TRBV6-2 or TRBV6-3 with TRBJ2-7; 13 bases align to TRBD2. The CDR3 runs to 15 residues. The germline V gene encodes CDR1 MNHEY and CDR2 SVGEGT. J lost 0 bases, V lost 6 bases, and 2 bases had no gene match. The CDR3 loop reads CASSRTSGSSYEQYF. CDR3 DNA: TGTGCCAGCAGCCGGACTAGCGGGAGCTCCTACGAGCAGTACTTC.